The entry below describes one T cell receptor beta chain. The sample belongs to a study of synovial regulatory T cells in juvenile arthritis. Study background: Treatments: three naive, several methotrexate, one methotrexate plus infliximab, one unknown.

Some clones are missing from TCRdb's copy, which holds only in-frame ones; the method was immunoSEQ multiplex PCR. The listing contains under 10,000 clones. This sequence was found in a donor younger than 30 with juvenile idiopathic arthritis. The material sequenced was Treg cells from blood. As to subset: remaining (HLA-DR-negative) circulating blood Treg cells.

CDR3 amino acids: CASSPGNYGYTF. The chain links TRBV25-1 to TRBJ1-2. Per germline, CDR1 MGHDK and CDR2 SYGVNS. The CDR3 extends over 12 amino acids. No DNA sequence is on record.